The subject of this entry is one TCR beta chain. Sequencing used immunoSEQ multiplex PCR; TCRdb keeps in-frame clones, though not all of them. Of some 490,000 clones in the sample, approximately 81% were seen once. The V gene's germline CDR1 is PRHDT and CDR2 FYEKMQ (reference sequence). The CDR3 loop spans 17 amino acids. V was clipped by 4 bases and J by 2 bases; unmatched bases: 9. This record belongs to a study of shared clonotypes between healthy human individuals. The receptor's source is a woman between 40 and 50 years old in good health. Some clones in this sample may be carry-over from other donors' samples. This chain connects TRBV13 to TRBJ2-3; 10 bases match TRBD2. Input material: PBMCs. CDR3 sequence: CASSSRTSGTHTDTQYF. Here the CDR3 DNA reads TGTGCCAGCAGCTCCCGGACTAGCGGAACCCACACAGATACGCAGTATTTT.